This T cell receptor beta chain was identified in a study of cytomegalovirus exposure and HLA in healthy donors. Broader study findings: Association of 15,000 to 20,000 TCR beta sequences with HLA alleles was found at 0.05 false discovery rate in a later analysis. It was reported in a later analysis that an Asian-associated ancestry cluster showed fewer N-insertions than the 666-donor mean.

60 Vbeta and 13 Jbeta primers were used in PCR. Measured with immunoSEQ multiplex PCR; TCRdb has only the in-frame clones, and not every one. The sample has under 200,000 clones, approximately 82% seen once. Trimming cost V 2 bases and J 15 bases; bases outside gene matches: 12. Per germline, CDR1 MNHEY and CDR2 SMNVEV (reference sequence). The CDR3 has 14 residues. Details on this clone: Its antigen is not known.

Material for sequencing was PBMCs. The chain uses TRBV27 and TRBJ2-1; 8 nucleotides align to TRBD2. The receptor comes from a woman under 30 in good health and CMV-seropositive. CDR3 protein: CASSLTQGTSNRFF. The CDR3 region has the DNA TGTGCCAGCAGTTTAACCCAGGGGACTAGTAATCGGTTCTTC.